Shown below are 22 T cell receptor beta chains from a single sample sequenced in a study of response to subunit inactivated influenza vaccine. TCRdb re-derived calls from the RT-PCR reads in MiXCR, one entry per CDR3 protein. The sample carries about 800,000 distinct CDR3 sequences, around 20% recorded once. The source material was PBMCs from blood, sampled 4 to 6 days after vaccination. Receptors were obtained from a man in his forties or fifties who received an inactivated influenza vaccine.

A few counts support this clonotype. The chain is built from TRBV20-1 and TRBJ2-3, with 8 positions matching TRBD1. V gave up 6 bases and J gave up 1 base; unmatched junction bases: 12. Germline CDR1 and CDR2: DFQATT and SNEGSKA (reference sequence). This CDR3 is 16 amino acids long. CDR3: CSAHPLTGVRTDTQYF. CDR3 DNA: TGCAGTGCCCACCCCCTGACAGGGGTACGCACAGATACGCAGTATTTT.

V usage is TRBV5-1 and J usage is TRBJ2-7, with 10 bases identical to TRBD1. The CDR3 extends over 15 amino acids. The V segment lost 4 bases and the J segment 0 bases; nucleotides outside the gene matches: 4. CDR1 SGHRS and CDR2 YFSETQ come from the germline V gene. CDR3 residues: CASSQTGGASYEQYF. For the CDR3, the DNA is TGCGCCAGCAGCCAGACAGGGGGCGCCTCCTACGAGCAGTACTTC.

This clonotype appeared a few times. The V call is TRBV7-9, the J call TRBJ2-5; D may be TRBD2 (5 bases). CDR3 size: 15 residues. Germline V gene data show CDR1 as SEHNR and CDR2 as FQNEAQ (reference sequence). The V and J ends lost 3 bases and 3 bases respectively, with 14 bases between them. CDR3 DNA sequence: TGTGCCAGCAGCTTTTCGCGGCTAGCAGAAGAGACCCAGTACTTC. Translated, it gives CASSFSRLAEETQYF.

The chain joins TRBV30 to TRBJ2-1, with 9 bases fitting TRBD2. Trimming at V came to 0 bases and at J to 4 bases, leaving 4 bases not matched to a gene. The CDR3 extends over 15 amino acids. The germline gives CDR1 GTSNPN, CDR2 SVGIG (reference sequence). This CDR3 is CAWSVASGIYNEQFF. CDR3 nucleotide sequence: TGTGCCTGGAGTGTCGCTAGCGGGATTTACAATGAGCAGTTCTTC.

The rearrangement joins TRBV7-8 to TRBJ2-5; D might be TRBD1 (6 bases). The V end was cut by 5 bases, the J end by 11 bases, with 18 bases between. Germline V lookup: CDR1 SGHVS, CDR2 FQNEAQ. This CDR3 region has 13 residues. Here the CDR3 reads CASSLLTDREQYF. CDR3 in DNA: TGTGCCAGCAGCCTACTAACGGACAGAGAACAGTACTTC.

This clonotype turned up a few times. The V and J genes are TRBV5-1 and TRBJ1-1; D might be TRBD1 (6 bases). From germline, CDR1 is SGHRS and CDR2 YFSETQ. The CDR3 is 15 amino acids. Trimming shortened V by 4 bases and J by 2 bases, and 15 bases separated the two germline ends. The DNA for the CDR3 is TGCGCCAGCAGCCTACCAGGGGCGAGTAACACTGAAGCTTTCTTT. Its translation is CASSLPGASNTEAFF.

The rearrangement joins TRBV29-1 to TRBJ2-3, with 8 positions matching TRBD1. The germline V gene has CDR1 SQVTM and CDR2 ANQGSEA. Losses at the gene ends were 1 base for V and 4 bases for J; bases not matched to a gene: 4. This CDR3 has 14 residues. CDR3: CSVEGQGMADTQYF. CDR3 nucleotides: TGCAGCGTTGAAGGACAGGGGATGGCAGATACGCAGTATTTT.

V and J are TRBV4-1 and TRBJ2-1; 8 bases align to TRBD2. Germline assignment: CDR1 MGHRA and CDR2 YSYEKL. Trimming removed 1 base from V and 9 bases from J; junction bases left unmatched: 11. This CDR3 comprises 16 residues. This CDR3 is CASSQARGGHSREQFF. CDR3 in DNA: TGCGCCAGCAGCCAAGCACGGGGGGGCCATTCTCGTGAGCAGTTCTTC.

The V and J genes are TRBV5-4 and TRBJ2-1; unclear D gene. The CDR3 has 13 residues. Trimming took off 0 bases at V and 10 bases at J, with 11 bases between the two ends. CDR1 SGHNT and CDR2 YYREEE come from the germline V gene (reference sequence). The CDR3 DNA follows: TGTGCCAGCAGCTTGGTAGGCGGCAGAGAGCAGTTCTTC. This translates into CASSLVGGREQFF.

The chain couples TRBV6-2 or TRBV6-3 to TRBJ2-1, with 8 positions matching TRBD1. The ends lost 4 bases at V and 5 bases at J; junction bases unmatched: 7. CDR1 is MNHEY, CDR2 SVGEGT, per germline. CDR3 size: 15 residues. In DNA form, the CDR3 reads TGTGCCAGCAGTTCACAGGGGGGCGCACACAATGAGCAGTTCTTC. As protein: CASSSQGGAHNEQFF.

This clonotype came up a few times. The V call is TRBV5-6, the J call TRBJ1-2, with D perhaps matching TRBD1 (5 bases). The CDR3 extends over 13 amino acids. V was clipped by 3 bases and J by 5 bases, with 11 bases between them. Per the germline V gene, CDR1 is SGHDT and CDR2 is YYEEEE. The CDR3 DNA reads as TGTGCCAGCAGCTGGGGGACCGTTTATGGCTACACCTTC. Amino acid sequence: CASSWGTVYGYTF.

The genes are TRBV12-3 or TRBV12-4 and TRBJ1-4, with 9 bases matching TRBD1. This CDR3 contains 14 residues. The trim removed 5 bases at V and 10 bases at J, leaving 8 bases unmatched. The CDR3 nucleotides are TGTGCCAGCAGTCTTCGGACAGGGGAAGGAAAACTGTTTTTT. This gives the protein CASSLRTGEGKLFF.

This clonotype was detected a few times. The V gene is TRBV7-9, the J gene TRBJ2-3; TRBD2 aligns across 16 bases. The CDR3 spans 16 residues. CDR1 is SEHNR, CDR2 FQNEAQ, per germline (reference sequence). V dropped 7 bases and J dropped 4; count of bases not matched to a gene: 5. DNA for the CDR3: TGTGCCAGCACCGGGACTAGCGGGGGGGGCGCAGATACGCAGTATTTT. This codes for CASTGTSGGGADTQYF. The complete variable domain, with remaining parts taken from reference TRBV7-9 and TRBJ2-3, reads DTGVSQNPRHKITKRGQNVTFRCDPISEHNRLYWYRQTLGQGPEFLTYFQNEAQLEKSRLLSDRFSAERPKGSFSTLEIQRTEQGDSAMYLCASTGTSGGGADTQYFGPGTRLTVL.

The chain joins TRBV5-1 to TRBJ2-3, with D unclear. This CDR3 is built from 14 residues. Germline V gene data show CDR1 as SGHRS and CDR2 as YFSETQ. The V and J ends lost 2 bases and 3 bases respectively, with 10 bases between them. The CDR3 spells CASSFRTATDTQYF. DNA for the CDR3: TGCGCCAGCAGCTTCCGCACGGCGACAGATACGCAGTATTTT.

The rearrangement links TRBV15 to TRBJ1-4; D remains ambiguous. The CDR3 runs 15 residues. Germline-derived CDR1 and CDR2 are LNHNV and YYDKDF (reference sequence). V was shortened by 1 base and J by 0 bases, with 6 bases between the two germline ends. The CDR3 loop is CATSRGQATNEKLFF. CDR3 nucleotide sequence: TGTGCCACCAGCAGAGGCCAGGCAACTAATGAAAAACTGTTTTTT.

The chain employs TRBV28 and TRBJ2-5, with D hard to call. CDR3 size: 13 residues. Germline V gene lookup returns CDR1 MDHEN and CDR2 SYDVKM. V lost 7 bases and J lost 5, with 14 bases in between. For the CDR3, the DNA is TGTGCCAGCAATAACCGGGTGGACGAGACCCAGTACTTC. This translates into CASNNRVDETQYF.

This clonotype was observed a handful of times. The chain has TRBV20-1 and TRBJ2-7; 7 nucleotides agree with TRBD2. CDR1 DFQATT and CDR2 SNEGSKA come from the germline V gene (reference sequence). The CDR3 has 14 amino acids. V dropped 6 bases and J dropped 0; count of bases not matched to a gene: 8. CDR3 DNA: TGCAGTGCCCAGCGGGAAATCAGCTCCTACGAGCAGTACTTC. Protein sequence: CSAQREISSYEQYF.

This clonotype was observed a few times. The chain joins TRBV10-3 to TRBJ2-7, with D possibly being TRBD1 (5 bases). The CDR3 is 14 residues long. V was cut by 4 bases and J by 5 bases, with 15 bases left in between. Germline-derived CDR1 and CDR2 are ENHRY and SYGVKD. The CDR3: CAISAQGAKNEQYF. The CDR3 region has the DNA TGTGCCATCAGTGCGCAGGGTGCCAAAAACGAGCAGTACTTC.

This clonotype was detected a few times. The chain carries TRBV10-3 and TRBJ1-3, with 10 bases lining up with TRBD1. This CDR3 is 14 amino acids long. V trimming: 6 bases; J trimming: 6 bases; junction bases outside the gene matches: 5. Germline loops: CDR1 ENHRY, CDR2 SYGVKD. This CDR3 reads CAIRVGQGVNTIYF. The CDR3 coding sequence is TGTGCCATCAGAGTCGGACAGGGGGTAAACACCATATATTTT.

The chain recombines TRBV20-1 with TRBJ1-1; a possible D gene is TRBD1 (5 bases). V was cut by 6 bases and J by 5 bases, with 16 bases left in between. The CDR3 loop spans 13 amino acids. The germline gives CDR1 DFQATT, CDR2 SNEGSKA (reference sequence). CDR3 in amino acids: CSAPRAGDTEAFF. The DNA for the CDR3 is TGCAGTGCCCCGCGAGCGGGGGATACTGAAGCTTTCTTT.

This clonotype was observed a handful of times. V is TRBV24-1 and J is TRBJ2-3; 10 bases are a match to TRBD1. Germline lookup yields CDR1 KGHDR and CDR2 SFDVKD. This CDR3 is 15 amino acids long. V lost 0 bases, J lost 4 bases, and 0 bases stayed unmatched. The CDR3 protein is CATSDLGTGADTQYF. DNA of the CDR3: TGTGCCACCAGTGATTTGGGGACAGGGGCAGATACGCAGTATTTT.

Only a few counts were recorded for this clonotype. The CDR3: CASSLVPGSAATDTQYF. The CDR3 DNA reads as TGTGCCAGCAGCTTAGTACCAGGGTCGGCGGCCACAGATACGCAGTATTTT. The chain joins TRBV7-2 to TRBJ2-3, with D perhaps TRBD1 (5 bases). V lost 1 base to trimming and J lost 2 bases, with 16 bases between them. Germline CDR1 SGHTA, CDR2 FQGNSA. There are 17 residues in the CDR3.